Following are 17 T cell receptor beta chains from one sample sequenced in a study of T cells in women clearing cervical HPV infection. Method: immunoSEQ multiplex PCR; TCRdb's copy keeps in-frame clones and lacks some. The sample holds 25,000 to 35,000 clones. Sequenced: blood buffy coat. These receptor sequences come from a woman between 18 and 75 years old with a cervical HPV16 infection that either progressed to CIN3+ or cleared (not recorded which).

With regard to this clone: At one end, the junction sequence differs from germline, possibly due to a read error. With the read ending 3 residues before the CDR3 end, the germline J gene is used to fill in that end. This sequence joins TRBV29-1 and TRBJ1-2, with D possibly TRBD1 on 6 matching bases. CDR3 length: 14 residues. Per the germline V gene, CDR1 is SQVTM and CDR2 is ANQGSEA. Partial CDR3 DNA: TGCAGCGTGGAAGGGGGGCGCTCTAACTATGGC. Its translation: CSVEGGRSNYG. The entire CDR3 sequence reads CSVEGGRSNYGYTF.

A note on this clone: The read finishes 3 residues shy of the CDR3 end, and the germline J gene is used to complete it. The V call is TRBV6-2 or TRBV6-3, the J call TRBJ2-7; D unresolved. The CDR3 runs 13 residues. The germline V and J ends were trimmed by 0 bases and 3 bases, with 6 bases remaining between them. From germline, CDR1 is MNHEY and CDR2 SVGEGT. CDR3 DNA, as far as it was read: TGTGCCAGCAGTTACTCGGCCCACTACGAG. It encodes CASSYSAHYE. The full CDR3 protein reads CASSYSAHYEQYF.

In the case of this clone: The read is 3 residues too short to cover the CDR3 end, so that end is filled in from the germline J gene. The chain is built from TRBV20-1 and TRBJ2-5; TRBD1 or TRBD2 may be the D gene (5 bases each). Trimming removed 1 base from V and 5 bases from J, with 17 bases in between. The CDR3 is 15 amino acids. CDR1 is DFQATT and CDR2 is SNEGSKA in the germline V gene (reference sequence). This chain's CDR3 is CSARGALRGRETQYF. CDR3 bases read: TGCAGTGCTAGAGGCGCTCTGAGGGGAAGGGAGACC.

In the case of this clone: A read error may account for a junction end that differs from germline. The read falls 3 residues short of the CDR3 end, and the missing part is taken from the germline J gene. The sample contains more than one DNA sequence encoding this CDR3. V usage is TRBV5-1 and J usage is TRBJ1-3, with 9 positions matching TRBD1. CDR1 and CDR2 from the germline V gene are SGHRS and YFSETQ. This CDR3 is 15 amino acids long. The CDR3 is CASSLTGGSGNTIYF. The CDR3 DNA, read in part, is TGCGCCAGCAGCTTGACAGGGGGCTCTGGAAACACG.

Remarks on this clone: The missing CDR3 end, 3 residues past where the read stops, is filled in from the germline J gene. V is TRBV19 and J is TRBJ1-4; a weak D match, TRBD1 (6 bases). This CDR3 spans 13 amino acids. Germline loops: CDR1 LNHDA, CDR2 SQIVND (reference sequence). CDR3 sequence reads: CASSLGQYSPLFF. The DNA read from the CDR3 is TGTGCCAGTAGCCTTGGACAGTATTCACCA. Variable domain in full (rest from reference TRBV19 and TRBJ1-4): DGGITQSPKYLFRKEGQNVTLSCEQNLNHDAMYWYRQDPGQGLRLIYYSQIVNDFQKGDIAEGYSVSREKKESFPLTVTSAQKNPTAFYLCASSLGQYSPLFFGSGTQLSVL.

The CDR3 loop reads CASSSSNRAFDGYTF. Partial CDR3 DNA: TGTGCCAGCAGCTCATCCAACAGGGCCTTTGATGGC. V usage is TRBV7-8 and J usage is TRBJ1-2; D is possibly TRBD1 (6 bases). With the read ending 3 residues before the CDR3 end, the germline J gene is used to fill in that end. Germline CDR1 SGHVS, CDR2 FQNEAQ. V shed 4 bases and J shed 6 bases, with 18 bases lying between them. The CDR3 is 15 residues long.

About this clone itself: The observed sequence ends 3 residues before the CDR3 terminus, with the missing tail filled in from the germline J gene. The gene calls are TRBV2 and TRBJ1-5, with D unclear. The V end lost 4 bases, the J end lost 7 bases, and 17 bases lay between the germline ends. The CDR3 is 15 residues long. From germline, CDR1 is SNHLY and CDR2 FYNNEI. Incomplete CDR3 DNA: TGTGCCAGCAGTGTAGAGGGCGGGTATGGGCAGCCC. This sequence encodes CASSVEGGYGQP. The full CDR3 is CASSVEGGYGQPQHF.

Points on this clone: The read terminates 3 residues ahead of where the CDR3 ends, so the germline J gene completes it. The V gene is TRBV19, the J gene TRBJ1-1, with TRBD1 matching over 8 bases. This CDR3 spans 15 amino acids. V shed 1 base, J shed 1 base, and the junction held 2 bases outside the gene matches. Looked up from germline, CDR1 is LNHDA and CDR2 is SQIVND (reference sequence). This chain's CDR3 is CASSIGDRPNTEAFF. The part of the CDR3 DNA that was read is TGTGCCAGTAGTATAGGGGACAGGCCGAACACTGAA.

Remarks on this clone: With the read ending 3 residues before the CDR3 end, the germline J gene is used to fill in that end. J is TRBJ1-2 and V is TRBV5-1, with a tentative D call TRBD1 (5 bases). The CDR3 has 14 amino acids. The germline V and J ends were trimmed by 4 bases and 4 bases, with 14 bases remaining between them. CDR1 is SGHRS, CDR2 YFSETQ, per germline. The CDR3 sequence: CASSGYGGGYGYTF. Partial CDR3 DNA: TGCGCCAGCAGCGGATACGGGGGTGGCTATGGC.

Points on this clone: The missing CDR3 end, 3 residues past where the read stops, is filled in from the germline J gene. This sequence joins TRBV20-1 and TRBJ2-5; 7 bases agree with TRBD1. Germline V gives CDR1 DFQATT, CDR2 SNEGSKA (reference sequence). The CDR3 is 13 residues long. The V gene end was trimmed by 5 bases and the J gene end by 5 bases; junction bases not matched to a gene: 8. The covered CDR3 bases are TGCAGTGCTCTGACAGGGATTCAGGAGACC. Translation gives CSALTGIQET. The CDR3 in its entirety is CSALTGIQETQYF.

Concerning this clone: Read coverage stops 3 residues before the CDR3 terminus; the germline J gene supplies the remainder. This rearrangement joins TRBV7-8 to TRBJ1-6; D unclear. The CDR3 spans 12 residues. V lost 4 bases and J 10 bases, leaving 8 bases between the germline ends. The germline V gene has CDR1 SGHVS and CDR2 FQNEAQ. CDR3 bases read: TGTGCCAGCAGCTCATATGGCTCACCC. This encodes CASSSYGSP. The whole CDR3 region reads CASSSYGSPLHF.

This clone is labeled medium-sized (0.01 to 0.1%) based on frequency. The observed sequence ends 3 residues before the CDR3 terminus, with the missing tail filled in from the germline J gene. This chain connects TRBV18 to TRBJ2-5; D tentatively reads TRBD1 or TRBD2 (5 bases each). This CDR3 is 13 amino acids long. Looked up from germline, CDR1 is KGHSH and CDR2 is LQKENI. V was cut by 3 bases and J by 5 bases, with 10 bases left in between. CDR3 DNA, as far as it was read: TGTGCCAGCTCACCGAGGGGATTGGAGACC. Translation: CASSPRGLET. The entire CDR3 protein is CASSPRGLETQYF.

Comments on this clone: The read falls 3 residues short of the CDR3 end, and the missing part is taken from the germline J gene. The V gene is TRBV2, the J gene TRBJ1-2; D is unclear. There are 13 residues in the CDR3. CDR1 is SNHLY and CDR2 is FYNNEI in the germline V gene. V was shortened by 2 bases and J by 0 bases, with 4 bases between the two germline ends. CDR3 protein: CASSEISNYGYTF. The CDR3 DNA, read in part, is TGTGCCAGCAGTGAAATCTCTAACTATGGC.

To note about this clone: Read data end 3 residues before the CDR3 end; the end is taken from the germline J gene. This sequence joins TRBV5-8 and TRBJ2-4; 8 bases align to TRBD2. Germline V gene lookup returns CDR1 SGHTS and CDR2 YDEGEE. This CDR3 contains 15 residues. CDR3 region: CASRSSGGAGETQYF. The CDR3 bases that were read are TGTGCCAGCAGGAGCTCCGGGGGGGCCGGGGAGACT.

In regard to this clone: The read ends 3 residues early relative to the CDR3; the germline J gene fills the gap. The chain has TRBV7-2 and TRBJ1-5; weak D call: TRBD1 (5 bases). Trimming left V 5 bases short and J 0 bases short, with 11 bases between. From germline, CDR1 is SGHTA and CDR2 FQGNSA. The CDR3 loop spans 15 amino acids. The CDR3 here is CASSGKGYSNQPQHF. Partial CDR3 DNA: TGTGCCAGCAGCGGGAAGGGGTATAGCAATCAGCCC.

Of note for this clone: The CDR3 is cut off 3 residues early in the read; its end comes from the germline J gene. The V gene is TRBV11-1, the J gene TRBJ1-6; 7 bases fit TRBD1. V shed 3 bases, J shed 6 bases, and the junction held 5 bases outside the gene matches. There are 15 residues in the CDR3. Germline V gives CDR1 SGHAT, CDR2 FQDESV (reference sequence). The part of the CDR3 DNA that was read is TGTGCCAGCAGCTTGCGACAGGGCGCTAATTCACCC. It encodes CASSLRQGANSP. The whole CDR3 sequence is CASSLRQGANSPLHF.

To note about this clone: The CDR3 is cut off 3 residues early in the read; its end comes from the germline J gene. The chain uses TRBV19 and TRBJ1-2; possibly TRBD1 for D (6 bases). CDR1 and CDR2 from the germline V gene are LNHDA and SQIVND (reference sequence). The CDR3 is 14 amino acids. The CDR3 loop reads CASRATGGTDTYTF. The CDR3 bases that were read are TGTGCCAGTAGAGCCACGGGGGGCACAGATACC. The whole variable domain, remainder taken from reference TRBV19 and TRBJ1-2, is DGGITQSPKYLFRKEGQNVTLSCEQNLNHDAMYWYRQDPGQGLRLIYYSQIVNDFQKGDIAEGYSVSREKKESFPLTVTSAQKNPTAFYLCASRATGGTDTYTFGSGTRLTVV.